The sequence of this T cell receptor (beta chain) was determined in a study of long-term antiretroviral therapy in people with HIV. General observations from the study: Pre-ART expanded TRB clones stayed dominant throughout, though often decreasing after ART. HIV repertoires had narrower CDR3 length ranges than controls.

DNA was extracted from about 1-10 million thawed cryopreserved PBMC. The count of this clone is one. Its antigen is unidentified. A v3.0 immunoSEQ assay was performed at survey level. The protocol was immunoSEQ multiplex PCR, while the TCRdb copy is restricted to in-frame clones and leaves out a portion. The sample records about 40,000 clones, 75% to 90% being singletons. CDR3 length equals 14 residues. Per germline, CDR1 MGHRA and CDR2 YSYEKL. Trimming pared 4 bases from V and 1 base from J, leaving 8 bases between. The sequence was obtained from a woman aged 45-65 years with HIV. The V gene is TRBV4-1, the J gene TRBJ2-1, with D possibly called TRBD1 or TRBD2 (5 bases each). Source: unsorted PBMCs, taken 3.1 years after starting antiretroviral therapy. CDR3 in DNA: TGCGCCAGCAGCCCGGGGCGGTCCTACAATGAGCAGTTCTTC. Translation: CASSPGRSYNEQFF.